This T cell receptor beta chain was found in a study of spatial heterogeneity in lung cancer. Study in general: From matched bulk RNA-seq came a T cell module score, which showed a strong correlation with TCR transcript counts in tumor regions. General study points: Expanded TCRs that were ubiquitous or regional had counts tracking ubiquitous and regional nonsynonymous mutations, respectively. Tracking of tumor mutation counts was seen in expanded intratumoral alpha and beta TCR counts.

This clonotype came up many times. Its antigen remains unknown. Time point denoted: sample taken at primary tumor resection. The donors, around 71 patients with untreated early-stage non-small cell lung cancer, provided the samples. Tumor, nontumor lung or frozen PBMC supplied whole RNA, sequenced without sorting. Trimming removed 9 bases at V and 3 bases at J, with 19 bases between. The germline V gene has CDR1 LNHDA and CDR2 SQIVND (reference sequence). This CDR3 contains 15 residues. MiXCR, run by TCRdb on the 5' RACE reads, gives a single entry per CDR3 protein. The sample records about 7,900 distinct CDR3 sequences, 6.5% to 7.5% being singletons.

This sequence joins TRBV19 and TRBJ2-3; no clear D. This material consisted of lung tumor tissue, taken at surgery. This sequence originates from a female donor with early-stage non-small cell lung cancer. CDR3: CASPPQFEATDTQYF. The CDR3 coding sequence is TGTGCCAGCCCGCCACAATTTGAAGCGACAGATACGCAGTATTTT.